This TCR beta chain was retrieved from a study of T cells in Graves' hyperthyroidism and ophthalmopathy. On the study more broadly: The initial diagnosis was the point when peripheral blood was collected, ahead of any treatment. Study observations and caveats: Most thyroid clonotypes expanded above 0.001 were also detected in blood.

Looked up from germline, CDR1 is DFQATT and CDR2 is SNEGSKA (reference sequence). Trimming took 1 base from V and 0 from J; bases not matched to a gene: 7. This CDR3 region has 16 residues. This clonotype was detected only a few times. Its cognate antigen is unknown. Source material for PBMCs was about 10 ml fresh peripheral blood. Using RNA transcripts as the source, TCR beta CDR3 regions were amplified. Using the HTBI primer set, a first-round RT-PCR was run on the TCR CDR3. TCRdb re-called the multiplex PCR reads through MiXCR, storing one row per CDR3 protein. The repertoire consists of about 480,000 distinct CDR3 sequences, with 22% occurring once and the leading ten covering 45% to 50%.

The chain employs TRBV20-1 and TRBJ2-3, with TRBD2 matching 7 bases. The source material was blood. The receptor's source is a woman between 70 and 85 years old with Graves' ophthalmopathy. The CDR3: CSARGGSRGSTDTQYF. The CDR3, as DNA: TGCAGTGCTAGAGGTGGCTCGCGGGGGAGCACAGATACGCAGTATTTT.